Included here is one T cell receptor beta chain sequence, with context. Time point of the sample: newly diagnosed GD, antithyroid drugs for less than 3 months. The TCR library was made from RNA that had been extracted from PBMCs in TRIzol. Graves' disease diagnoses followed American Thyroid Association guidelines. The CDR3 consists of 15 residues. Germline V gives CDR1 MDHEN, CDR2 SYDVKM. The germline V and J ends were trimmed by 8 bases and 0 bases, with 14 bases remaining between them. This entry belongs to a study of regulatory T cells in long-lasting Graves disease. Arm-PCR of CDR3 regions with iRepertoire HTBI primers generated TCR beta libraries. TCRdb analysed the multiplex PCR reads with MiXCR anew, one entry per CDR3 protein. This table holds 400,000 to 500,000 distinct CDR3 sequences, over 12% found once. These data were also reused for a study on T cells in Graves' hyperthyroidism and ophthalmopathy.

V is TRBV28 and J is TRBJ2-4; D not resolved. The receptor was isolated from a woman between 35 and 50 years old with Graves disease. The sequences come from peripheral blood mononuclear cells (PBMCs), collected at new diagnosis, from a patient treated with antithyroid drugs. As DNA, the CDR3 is TGTGCCAGCGGACCGAAACATGTAGCCAAAAACATTCAGTACTTC. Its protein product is CASGPKHVAKNIQYF.